The rows below give T cell receptor beta chains drawn from one sample of a study of blood T cell repertoires in COVID-19. The repertoire was sequenced with immunoSEQ multiplex PCR; TCRdb's copy has only in-frame clones and lacks some. The table shows about 45,000 clones, with about nine tenths occurring only once. Sequencing was performed on peripheral blood. The origin of the receptors is a woman older than 75 with active COVID-19. CDR3s include the opening cysteine and the closing phenylalanine or tryptophan. D genes are given only for firm matches. The size of a clone is reported for some rows only, either as once, few or many, or as a class for expanded clones.

v_gene: TRBV27; j_gene: TRBJ1-2; d_gene: TRBD1; abundance: -; CDR3nt: TGTGCCAGCGGACTTAGTTTCCACAGAGGGGGCTGGTATGGCTACACCTTC; CDR3aa: CASGLSFHRGGWYGYTF
v_gene: TRBV5-4; j_gene: TRBJ1-3; d_gene: TRBD1; abundance: few; CDR3nt: TGTGCCAGCGGACAGGGAGGAAACACCATATATTTT; CDR3aa: CASGQGGNTIYF
v_gene: TRBV7-9; j_gene: TRBJ2-3; d_gene: -; abundance: -; CDR3nt: TGTGCCAGCAGCTTAGCGCTAAGCGAATCCCCCACAGATACGCAGTATTTT; CDR3aa: CASSLALSESPTDTQYF
v_gene: TRBV10-1; j_gene: TRBJ1-5; d_gene: TRBD1; abundance: once; CDR3nt: TGCGCCAGCAGTTTGGTAGGAGATAGAGGCGGCAGGGGGGATCAGCCCCAGCATTTT; CDR3aa: CASSLVGDRGGRGDQPQHF
v_gene: TRBV27; j_gene: TRBJ1-2; d_gene: TRBD1; abundance: -; CDR3nt: TGTGCCAGCAGTTTATCGATGCCCTACCTCCCCCAGGACAGGGAAGGTGACTATGGCTACACCTTC; CDR3aa: CASSLSMPYLPQDREGDYGYTF
v_gene: TRBV19; j_gene: TRBJ1-1; d_gene: -; abundance: -; CDR3nt: TGTGCCAGTAGCCCCCGGGAGGGGAGGGCTGAAGCTTTCTTT; CDR3aa: CASSPREGRAEAFF
v_gene: TRBV19; j_gene: TRBJ2-5; d_gene: -; abundance: -; CDR3nt: TGTGCCAGCGGCCAAAGGAGGGAGACCCAGTACTTC; CDR3aa: CASGQRRETQYF
v_gene: TRBV9; j_gene: TRBJ2-4; d_gene: TRBD2; abundance: -; CDR3nt: TGTGCCAGCAGCGTAGCTAGCGGGGGGCTAGCCAAAAACATTCAGTACTTC; CDR3aa: CASSVASGGLAKNIQYF
v_gene: TRBV30; j_gene: TRBJ1-2; d_gene: -; abundance: -; CDR3nt: TGTGCCTGGAAGTACGGGGTTAACAGACCCCTGGCTAACTATGGCTACACCTTC; CDR3aa: CAWKYGVNRPLANYGYTF
v_gene: TRBV4-3; j_gene: TRBJ2-7; d_gene: -; abundance: -; CDR3nt: TGCGCCAGCAGCCAACGGGTCTACGACGGCGGGACGGGACCCTTCTACGAGCAGTACTTC; CDR3aa: CASSQRVYDGGTGPFYEQYF
v_gene: TRBV19; j_gene: TRBJ2-2; d_gene: TRBD1; abundance: once; CDR3nt: TGTGCCAGTAGTATAAAGGACAGGGAGCACGGGGAGCTGTTTTTT; CDR3aa: CASSIKDREHGELFF
v_gene: TRBV3-1/TRBV3-2; j_gene: TRBJ2-5; d_gene: TRBD2; abundance: -; CDR3nt: TGTGCCAGCAGGACAGTCCCTAGCGGGGGGGCCGCCCAAGAGACCCAGTACTTC; CDR3aa: CASRTVPSGGAAQETQYF
v_gene: TRBV2; j_gene: TRBJ1-2; d_gene: TRBD1; abundance: -; CDR3nt: TGTGCCAGCAGTCCGGGACAGGGTAGGTTCGGTGGCTACACCTTC; CDR3aa: CASSPGQGRFGGYTF
v_gene: TRBV5-1; j_gene: TRBJ2-3; d_gene: TRBD2; abundance: -; CDR3nt: TGCGCCAGCAGCTTGGGACCCTGGCGGGGGGGCACAGATACGCAGTATTTT; CDR3aa: CASSLGPWRGGTDTQYF
v_gene: TRBV7-2; j_gene: TRBJ2-3; d_gene: -; abundance: few; CDR3nt: TGTGCCAGCAGCTTAAAACAGGGCACAGATACGCAGTATTTT; CDR3aa: CASSLKQGTDTQYF
v_gene: TRBV6-1; j_gene: TRBJ1-2; d_gene: -; abundance: -; CDR3nt: TGTGCCAGCAGTGAAGGCCTCTATCAGGGAAGAGGCTACACCTTC; CDR3aa: CASSEGLYQGRGYTF
v_gene: TRBV14; j_gene: TRBJ1-1; d_gene: -; abundance: -; CDR3nt: TGTGCCAGCAGCCAAGGGAGGAGACTGGGGAACACTGAAGCTTTCTTT; CDR3aa: CASSQGRRLGNTEAFF
v_gene: TRBV4-3; j_gene: TRBJ1-3; d_gene: -; abundance: -; CDR3nt: TGCGCCAGCAGCCTCCGGGACTTCTGGGGTCCCGGAAACACCATATATTTT; CDR3aa: CASSLRDFWGPGNTIYF
v_gene: TRBV24-1; j_gene: TRBJ2-1; d_gene: TRBD1; abundance: -; CDR3nt: TGTGCCACCAGTGATCGGACAGGGGGCGCCCACAATGAGCAGTTCTTC; CDR3aa: CATSDRTGGAHNEQFF
v_gene: TRBV10-3; j_gene: TRBJ2-2; d_gene: TRBD1; abundance: once; CDR3nt: TGTGCCATCGCCCTACAGGGGGGAAACACCGGGGAGCTGTTTTTT; CDR3aa: CAIALQGGNTGELFF
v_gene: TRBV4-1; j_gene: TRBJ2-2; d_gene: -; abundance: -; CDR3nt: TGCGCCAGCAGCCCGTGGACAGATTCGAACACCGGGGAGCTGTTTTTT; CDR3aa: CASSPWTDSNTGELFF
v_gene: TRBV2; j_gene: TRBJ1-4; d_gene: -; abundance: -; CDR3nt: TGTGCCAGCAGGACGGGGGAAAAACTGTTTTTT; CDR3aa: CASRTGEKLFF
v_gene: TRBV4-2; j_gene: TRBJ2-3; d_gene: -; abundance: -; CDR3nt: TGTGCCAGCAGCCAAGATTCTCCCTCTGGCACAGATACGCAGTATTTT; CDR3aa: CASSQDSPSGTDTQYF
v_gene: TRBV30; j_gene: TRBJ1-2; d_gene: TRBD1; abundance: -; CDR3nt: TGTGCCTGGGGACAGGGGGTCTTTGGGTACACCTTC; CDR3aa: CAWGQGVFGYTF
v_gene: TRBV4-3; j_gene: TRBJ2-2; d_gene: -; abundance: -; CDR3nt: TGCGCCAGCAGCCCCAGGACAGCTGGGAACACCGGGGAGCTGTTTTTT; CDR3aa: CASSPRTAGNTGELFF
v_gene: TRBV6-5; j_gene: TRBJ1-1; d_gene: TRBD1; abundance: -; CDR3nt: TGTGCCAGCAGTTACTCGGGACAGGGTAGTACTGAAGCTTTCTTT; CDR3aa: CASSYSGQGSTEAFF
v_gene: TRBV9; j_gene: TRBJ2-1; d_gene: -; abundance: -; CDR3nt: TGTGCCAGCAGCCCCCAAGGGGGGGAGTACAATGAGCAGTTCTTC; CDR3aa: CASSPQGGEYNEQFF
v_gene: TRBV24-1; j_gene: TRBJ2-5; d_gene: TRBD2; abundance: -; CDR3nt: TGTGCCACCAGTGATTGGGCTCCTAGCGGGGGTTCAGGGACCCAGTACTTC; CDR3aa: CATSDWAPSGGSGTQYF
v_gene: TRBV5-1; j_gene: TRBJ2-3; d_gene: -; abundance: -; CDR3nt: TGCGCCAGAGGGCGGGGCGACACAGATACGCAGTATTTT; CDR3aa: CARGRGDTDTQYF
v_gene: TRBV5-5; j_gene: TRBJ1-2; d_gene: -; abundance: -; CDR3nt: TGTGCCAGCAGCCTCGGGGCCGGGGCCGGAGGGTATGGCTACACCTTC; CDR3aa: CASSLGAGAGGYGYTF
v_gene: TRBV18; j_gene: TRBJ1-1; d_gene: -; abundance: -; CDR3nt: TGTGCCAGCTCACGGCTGGAGGCTACTGAAGCTTTCTTT; CDR3aa: CASSRLEATEAFF